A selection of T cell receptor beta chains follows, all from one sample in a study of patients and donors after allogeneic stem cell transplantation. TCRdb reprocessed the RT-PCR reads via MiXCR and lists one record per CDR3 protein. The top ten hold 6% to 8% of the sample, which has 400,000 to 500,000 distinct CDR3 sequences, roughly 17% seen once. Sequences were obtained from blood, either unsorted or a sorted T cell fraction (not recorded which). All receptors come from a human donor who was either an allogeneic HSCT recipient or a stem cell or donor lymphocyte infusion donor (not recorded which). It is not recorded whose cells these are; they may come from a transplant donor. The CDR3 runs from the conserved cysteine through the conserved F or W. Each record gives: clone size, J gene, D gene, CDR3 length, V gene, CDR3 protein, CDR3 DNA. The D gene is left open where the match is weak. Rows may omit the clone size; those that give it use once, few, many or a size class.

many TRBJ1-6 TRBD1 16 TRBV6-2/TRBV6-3 CASSYERTGMNSPLHF TGTGCCAGCAGTTATGAGCGGACAGGCATGAATTCACCCCTCCACTTT
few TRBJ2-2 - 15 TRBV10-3 CAIRSSGQAPGELFF TGTGCCATCAGGTCTTCCGGTCAGGCGCCCGGGGAGCTGTTTTTT
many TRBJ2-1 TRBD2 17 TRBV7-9 CASSGGLGLAGYNEQFF TGTGCCAGCAGTGGGGGGCTGGGGCTAGCGGGTTACAATGAGCAGTTCTTC
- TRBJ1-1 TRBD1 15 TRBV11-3 CASSLRDSVNTEAFF TGTGCCAGCAGCCTTCGGGACAGCGTGAACACTGAAGCTTTCTTT
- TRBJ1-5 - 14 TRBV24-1 CATSGANPNQPQHF TGTGCCACCAGTGGAGCGAACCCAAATCAGCCCCAGCATTTT
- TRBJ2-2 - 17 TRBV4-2 CASSQEWTGANTGELFF TGTGCCAGCAGCCAAGAGTGGACGGGCGCGAACACCGGGGAGCTGTTTTTT
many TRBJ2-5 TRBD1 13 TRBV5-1 CASSIGTGETQYF TGCGCCAGCAGCATCGGGACAGGAGAGACCCAGTACTTC
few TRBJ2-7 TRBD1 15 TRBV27 CASSPGDRAAYEQYF TGTGCCAGCAGTCCCGGGGACAGGGCAGCCTACGAGCAGTACTTC
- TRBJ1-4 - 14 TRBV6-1 CASRTKTTNEKLFF TGTGCCAGCAGGACAAAGACAACTAATGAAAAACTGTTTTTT
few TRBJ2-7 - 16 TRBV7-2 CASSLVGGVGVYEQYF TGTGCCAGCAGCTTAGTTGGTGGAGTCGGAGTCTACGAGCAGTACTTC
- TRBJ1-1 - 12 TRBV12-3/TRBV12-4 CASTWTVNEAFF TGTGCCAGCACCTGGACAGTGAATGAAGCTTTCTTT
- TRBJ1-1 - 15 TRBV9 CASSSPADLNTEAFF TGTGCCAGCAGCTCCCCAGCAGACCTGAACACTGAAGCTTTCTTT
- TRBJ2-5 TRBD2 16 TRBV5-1 CASSYQLAGGKETQYF TGCGCCAGCAGCTACCAACTAGCGGGGGGTAAAGAGACCCAGTACTTC
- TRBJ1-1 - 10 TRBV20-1 CGEGRSEAFF TGCGGGGAAGGCCGCAGTGAAGCTTTCTTT
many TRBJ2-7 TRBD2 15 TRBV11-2 CASSLAGGLSYEQYF TGTGCCAGCAGCCTAGCGGGGGGCCTCTCCTACGAGCAGTACTTC
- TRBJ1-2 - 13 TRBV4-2 CASSQDPGAGYTF TGTGCCAGCAGCCAAGATCCAGGCGCTGGCTACACCTTC
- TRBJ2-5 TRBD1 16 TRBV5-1 CASSLEGGQGKETQYF TGCGCCAGCAGCTTGGAGGGGGGACAGGGGAAAGAGACCCAGTACTTC
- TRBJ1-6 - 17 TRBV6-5 CASSYSNGPNRASPLHF TGTGCCAGCAGTTACTCGAACGGACCCAATCGAGCTTCACCCCTCCACTTT
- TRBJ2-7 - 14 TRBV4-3 CASSQEGVSYEQYF TGCGCCAGCAGCCAAGAAGGGGTTTCCTACGAGCAGTACTTC